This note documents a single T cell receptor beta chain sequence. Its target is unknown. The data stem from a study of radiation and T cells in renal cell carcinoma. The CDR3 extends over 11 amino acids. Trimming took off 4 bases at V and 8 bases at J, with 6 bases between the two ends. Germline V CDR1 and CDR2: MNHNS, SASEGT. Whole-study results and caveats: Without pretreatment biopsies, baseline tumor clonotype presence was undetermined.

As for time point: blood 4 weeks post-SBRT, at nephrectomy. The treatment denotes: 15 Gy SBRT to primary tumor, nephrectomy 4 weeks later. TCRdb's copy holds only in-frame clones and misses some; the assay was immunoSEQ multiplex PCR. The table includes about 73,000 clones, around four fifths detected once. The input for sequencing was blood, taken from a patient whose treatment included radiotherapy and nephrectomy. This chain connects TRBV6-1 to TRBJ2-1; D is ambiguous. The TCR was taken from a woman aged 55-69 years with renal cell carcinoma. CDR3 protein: CASSVIHEQFF. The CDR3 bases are TGTGCCAGCAGTGTTATACATGAGCAGTTCTTC.